This TCR beta chain was recorded in a study of blood T cell repertoires in COVID-19. V gave up 4 bases and J gave up 2 bases; unmatched junction bases: 1. Germline V lookup: CDR1 SQVTM, CDR2 ANQGSEA. This CDR3 is built from 12 residues. Produced via immunoSEQ multiplex PCR; TCRdb's table is partial and in-frame only. The data show a few hundred thousand clones, 82% seen once. The clonotype was recovered from a woman aged 80 or over with COVID-19, enrolled during active disease. V usage is TRBV29-1 and J usage is TRBJ2-7; 8 bases match TRBD2. Specimen: peripheral blood. This CDR3 reads CSVVGGAYEQYF. CDR3 bases: TGCAGCGTTGTCGGGGGGGCCTACGAGCAGTACTTC.